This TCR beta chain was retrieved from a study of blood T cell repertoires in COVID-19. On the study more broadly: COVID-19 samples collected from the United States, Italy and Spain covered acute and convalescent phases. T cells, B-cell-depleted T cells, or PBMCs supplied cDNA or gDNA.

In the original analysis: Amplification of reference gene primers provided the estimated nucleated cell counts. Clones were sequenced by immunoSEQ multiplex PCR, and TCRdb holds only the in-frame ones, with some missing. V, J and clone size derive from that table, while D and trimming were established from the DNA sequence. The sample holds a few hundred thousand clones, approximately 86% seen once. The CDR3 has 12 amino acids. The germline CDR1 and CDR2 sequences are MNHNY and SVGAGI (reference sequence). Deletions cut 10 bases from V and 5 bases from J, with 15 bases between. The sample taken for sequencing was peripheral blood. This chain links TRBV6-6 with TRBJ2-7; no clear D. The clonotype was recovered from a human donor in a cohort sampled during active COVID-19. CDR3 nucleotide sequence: TGTGCCACCCTCTTTCCCCCTGACGAGCAGTACTTC. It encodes CATLFPPDEQYF.